The T cell receptor (beta chain) under discussion was sequenced for a study of T cell responses to AZD1222 COVID-19 vaccine. Whole-study findings and limits: Most donors were white British and more were female, and clonal diversity was possibly underestimated. Across spike, vaccine-associated CD4 TCRs were found, dominant at 160-218 and 743-854.

This table comes from immunoSEQ multiplex PCR, and its TCRdb copy is limited to in-frame clones, with some not included. Of some 120,000 clones detected, roughly 87% appear once; the ten largest clones hold about 10%. To note about this clone: Its matching antigen is unknown.

The CDR3 totals 13 residues. J was trimmed by 5 bases and V by 5 bases; bases with no gene match: 5. Sequenced here: peripheral blood, sampled on day 0 of AZD1222 vaccination. The clonotype was recovered from an adult in good health. This chain joins TRBV12-3 or TRBV12-4 and TRBJ1-1; the match to TRBD1 covers 7 bases. The chain's CDR3 is CASSVQGRTEAFF. The CDR3 DNA sequence: TGTGCCAGCAGTGTACAGGGGCGAACTGAAGCTTTCTTT.